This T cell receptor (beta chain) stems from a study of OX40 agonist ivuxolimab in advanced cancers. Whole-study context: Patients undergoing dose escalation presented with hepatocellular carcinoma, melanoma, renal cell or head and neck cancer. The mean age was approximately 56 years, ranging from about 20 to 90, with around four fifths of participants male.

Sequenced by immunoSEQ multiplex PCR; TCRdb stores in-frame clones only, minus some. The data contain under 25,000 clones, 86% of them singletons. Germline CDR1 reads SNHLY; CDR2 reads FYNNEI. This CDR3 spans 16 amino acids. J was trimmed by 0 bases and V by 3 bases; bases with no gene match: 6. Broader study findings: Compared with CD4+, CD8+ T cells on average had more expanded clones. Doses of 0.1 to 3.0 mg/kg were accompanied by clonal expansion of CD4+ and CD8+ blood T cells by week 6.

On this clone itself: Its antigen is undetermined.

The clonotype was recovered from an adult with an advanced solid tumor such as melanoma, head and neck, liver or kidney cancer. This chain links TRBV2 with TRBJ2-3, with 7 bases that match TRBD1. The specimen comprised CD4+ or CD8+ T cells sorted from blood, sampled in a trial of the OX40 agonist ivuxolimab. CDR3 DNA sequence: TGTGCCAGCAGTGACCCGGACAGGACCAGCACAGATACGCAGTATTTT. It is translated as CASSDPDRTSTDTQYF.